A selection of T cell receptor beta chains follows, all from one sample in a study of shared T cell receptors in the human thymus. The protocol was immunoSEQ multiplex PCR, while the TCRdb copy is restricted to in-frame clones and leaves out a portion. The top ten hold around 0.01% of the sample, which has hundreds of thousands of clones, more than 75% seen once. A further study also used this sample, focusing on human thymus T cells.

Sequenced: thymocytes. The receptors shown here come from a boy less than two years old with a congenital heart defect. Each CDR3 is given with its conserved first and last residue. The D gene is left open where the match is weak. The size field is filled for only some rows; it gives once, few, many or a size class.

CDR3,DNA,J,D,length,V,size
CASSLDGSGVDYEQYF,TGTGCCAGCAGCTTAGATGGAAGCGGGGTAGACTACGAGCAGTACTTC,TRBJ2-7,TRBD2,16,TRBV11-2,-
CASRWASAPDTQYF,TGTGCCAGCAGGTGGGCTAGCGCTCCAGATACGCAGTATTTT,TRBJ2-3,-,14,TRBV2,-
CASRELGSYEQYF,TGTGCCAGTAGGGAACTAGGCTCCTACGAGCAGTACTTC,TRBJ2-7,-,13,TRBV19,-
CASSAFPSGRVTGELFF,TGTGCCAGCAGCGCTTTCCCTAGCGGGAGGGTCACCGGGGAGCTGTTTTTT,TRBJ2-2,TRBD2,17,TRBV9,-
CASSPQGQTSYEQYF,TGTGCCAGCAGTCCGCAAGGACAGACGAGCTACGAGCAGTACTTC,TRBJ2-7,-,15,TRBV27,-
CASTLFDRGPEAFF,TGTGCCAGCACCCTGTTTGACAGGGGCCCTGAAGCTTTCTTT,TRBJ1-1,TRBD1,14,TRBV6-6,-
CASSIFQITSGRANTGELFF,TGTGCCAGTAGTATTTTCCAAATCACTAGCGGGAGAGCGAACACCGGGGAGCTGTTTTTT,TRBJ2-2,TRBD2,20,TRBV19,-
CSVAWGSGSSYEQYF,TGCAGCGTCGCCTGGGGTAGCGGGAGCTCCTACGAGCAGTACTTC,TRBJ2-7,TRBD2,15,TRBV29-1,-
CASSTASTGGRNEQYF,TGTGCCAGTAGTACGGCGTCGACAGGGGGTAGGAACGAGCAGTACTTC,TRBJ2-7,TRBD1,16,TRBV19,-
CAWTHRDFNQPQHF,TGTGCCTGGACCCACCGGGACTTCAATCAGCCCCAGCATTTT,TRBJ1-5,-,14,TRBV30,-
CASSYGDTRTEAFF,TGTGCCAGCAGTTACGGGGACACACGGACTGAAGCTTTCTTT,TRBJ1-1,-,14,TRBV6-5,-
CASSSILGLARETQYF,TGCGCCAGCAGCTCCATCCTCGGACTAGCCCGGGAGACCCAGTACTTC,TRBJ2-5,TRBD2,16,TRBV5-1,once
CASSLTGDTQYF,TGTGCCAGCAGTTTAACAGGGGATACGCAGTATTTT,TRBJ2-3,-,12,TRBV28,once
CASSPRTGERTGELFF,TGTGCCAGCTCACCCCGGACAGGGGAGAGGACCGGGGAGCTGTTTTTT,TRBJ2-2,TRBD1,16,TRBV18,-
CATDGGRRIDEQFF,TGTGCCACGGACGGCGGGAGGAGGATCGATGAGCAGTTCTTC,TRBJ2-1,TRBD2,14,TRBV10-3,-
CASSTRQETRRETQYF,TGTGCCAGCAGCACCCGACAGGAAACTAGACGAGAGACCCAGTACTTC,TRBJ2-5,-,16,TRBV7-4,-
CASSLTRDRVTSGANVLTF,TGCGCCAGCAGCTTGACAAGGGACAGGGTCACCTCTGGGGCCAACGTCCTGACTTTC,TRBJ2-6,TRBD1,19,TRBV5-1,-
CASSPAGGASYEQYF,TGTGCCAGCAGCCCCGCGGGAGGCGCCTCCTACGAGCAGTACTTC,TRBJ2-7,TRBD2,15,TRBV13,-
CASSKRSGNSYEQYF,TGTGCCAGCAGCAAGAGGAGCGGAAACTCCTACGAGCAGTACTTC,TRBJ2-7,-,15,TRBV6-5,-
CASSKRTGDEQYF,TGTGCCAGCAGCAAACGGACAGGGGACGAGCAGTACTTC,TRBJ2-7,TRBD1,13,TRBV2,-
CASSLGPGLVGNEQFF,TGTGCCAGCAGCTTAGGACCGGGACTAGTAGGCAATGAGCAGTTCTTC,TRBJ2-1,TRBD2,16,TRBV7-6,-
CASSFIVQGAREETQYF,TGTGCCAGCAGCTTCATTGTACAGGGGGCTAGGGAAGAGACCCAGTACTTC,TRBJ2-5,TRBD1,17,TRBV11-2,-
CASSFSRYTEAFF,TGTGCCAGCAGTTTTTCCCGTTACACTGAAGCTTTCTTT,TRBJ1-1,-,13,TRBV28,-
CASSLNRGPLGTQYF,TGTGCCAGCAGCCTGAACAGGGGACCCCTGGGGACCCAGTACTTC,TRBJ2-5,TRBD1,15,TRBV28,few
CASRNLTEAFF,TGCGCCAGCAGAAATCTCACTGAAGCTTTCTTT,TRBJ1-1,-,11,TRBV5-1,-
CASSLGDRGNYGYTF,TGTGCCAGCAGCTTAGGGGACAGGGGTAACTATGGCTACACCTTC,TRBJ1-2,TRBD1,15,TRBV7-6,once
CASNGALNTEAFF,TGTGCCAGCAATGGGGCCCTGAACACTGAAGCTTTCTTT,TRBJ1-1,-,13,TRBV5-8,-